The 16 T cell receptor beta chains in this list originate from one sample, sequenced in a study of Ad26.COV2.S vaccination and SARS-CoV-2 variants (dated by TCRdb to 2020 to 2022). In light of the paper, this sample's treatment or condition label describes: some 20 received Ad26.COV2.S at low or high dose, single or two shots; about 5 received placebo; per-sample allocation not given. Repertoires of vaccine and placebo recipients were sequenced from samples collected on day 63 after the first injection. The library was prepared using the immunoSEQ multiplex PCR assay. This is the immuneACCESS table as TCRdb keeps it, with only in-frame sequences that have V and J called. A part of the clones is gone; compared with another copy, unresolved V genes explain less than half, and the rest is unexplained. The sample contains roughly 510,000 clones, around 85% of them found a single time. Roughly 13% of the sample is in the top ten clones.

Sequenced here: peripheral blood, sampled in a trial of Ad26.COV2.S vaccine versus placebo. The receptors stem from a person aged 18-60 years who received the Ad26.COV2.S COVID-19 vaccine or a placebo.

The J gene is TRBJ1-1, the V gene TRBV20-1; D ambiguous. Per germline, CDR1 DFQATT and CDR2 SNEGSKA (reference sequence). V was cut by 3 bases and J by 7 bases, with 9 bases left in between. The CDR3 totals 11 residues. The CDR3 coding sequence is TGCAGTGCTAGGATCACCCGTGAAGCTTTCTTT. This codes for CSARITREAFF.

The chain joins TRBV7-9 to TRBJ2-5, with 7 bases that match TRBD2. The CDR3 has 14 residues. Germline V gene sequence: CDR1 SEHNR, CDR2 FQNEAQ (reference sequence). Trimming at V came to 5 bases and at J to 7 bases, leaving 10 bases not matched to a gene. The CDR3 reads CASSPASGTGTQYF. The CDR3 nucleotides are TGTGCCAGCAGCCCCGCTAGCGGTACGGGGACCCAGTACTTC.

This clone was observed once. For the CDR3, the DNA is TGTGCCAGCCAAAGAGGAAACACTGAAGCTTTCTTT. This translates into CASQRGNTEAFF. The V call is TRBV2, the J call TRBJ1-1, with D unresolved. CDR1 and CDR2 from the germline V gene are SNHLY and FYNNEI. V was shortened by 8 bases and J by 2 bases, with 9 bases between the two germline ends. The CDR3 runs to 12 residues.

This clone was found once. Different DNA sequences within this sample yield the same CDR3. The chain links TRBV18 to TRBJ1-1; D uncertain. V lost 4 bases to trimming and J lost 1 base, with 4 bases between them. The germline gives CDR1 KGHSH, CDR2 LQKENI. The CDR3 contains 12 residues. CDR3 region: CASSQGNTEAFF. Here the CDR3 DNA reads TGTGCCAGCTCACAAGGGAACACTGAAGCTTTCTTT.

The chain links TRBV27 to TRBJ1-2; 8 bases line up with TRBD1. The CDR3 length is 17 residues. J gave up 3 bases and V 6 bases, and 15 bases lay outside the gene matches. Germline-derived CDR1 and CDR2 are MNHEY and SMNVEV (reference sequence). In DNA, the CDR3 is TGTGCCAGCAGCTGGCAGGGGACAGGAGGCTGGGACTATGGCTACACCTTC. Translation gives CASSWQGTGGWDYGYTF.

The V gene is TRBV19, the J gene TRBJ1-5; weak D call: TRBD1 (5 bases). V was trimmed by 0 bases and J by 11 bases, leaving 11 bases between them. CDR1 and CDR2 from the germline V gene are LNHDA and SQIVND (reference sequence). The CDR3 spans 13 residues. The CDR3 region is CASSIDKRGAQHF. CDR3 bases: TGTGCCAGTAGTATAGATAAAAGGGGCGCCCAGCATTTT.

The genes are TRBV5-6 and TRBJ2-7; TRBD2 matches at 8 bases. V was clipped by 0 bases and J by 0 bases; unmatched bases: 2. This CDR3 has 15 amino acids. Per germline, CDR1 SGHDT and CDR2 YYEEEE. CDR3 in DNA: TGTGCCAGCAGCTTGGCGGGAGGGCCCTCCTACGAGCAGTACTTC. It yields the protein CASSLAGGPSYEQYF.

Remarks on this clone: The junction does not match germline at one end; this may be a read error. The V call is TRBV6-5, the J call TRBJ2-7; 7 positions agree with TRBD2. Looked up from germline, CDR1 is MNHEY and CDR2 is SVGAGI. CDR3 length: 14 amino acids. In nucleotides, the CDR3 is TGTGCCACCCGCGGGGGAGGGCCCTCCGACGAGCAGTACTTC. It codes for CATRGGGPSDEQYF.

This rearrangement joins TRBV6-1 to TRBJ2-7, with D maybe TRBD2 (7 bases). The V gene lost 2 bases and the J gene lost 2 bases, with 16 bases spanning the gap. CDR3 length: 16 residues. Germline lookup yields CDR1 MNHNS and CDR2 SASEGT. The CDR3 nucleotides read TGTGCCAGCAGTGAAAGGGGGGGGGACGCACCCTACGAGCAGTACTTC. Translated: CASSERGGDAPYEQYF.

The chain has TRBV12-3 or TRBV12-4 and TRBJ1-3, with unresolved D. V lost 6 bases, J lost 4 bases, and 10 bases lay in between. This CDR3 is built from 13 residues. CDR3 nucleotide sequence: TGTGCCAGCAGCGTCTCCTCGGGAAACACCATATATTTT. Residues: CASSVSSGNTIYF.

Remarks on this clone: Other DNA sequences in this specimen translate into the identical CDR3. V gene TRBV7-3 combines with J gene TRBJ1-1; D not certain. This CDR3 comprises 13 residues. Germline CDR1 reads SGHTA; CDR2 reads FQGTGA. Trimming shortened V by 1 base and J by 1 base, and 4 bases separated the two germline ends. The CDR3: CASSLKRNTEAFF. The CDR3 DNA sequence: TGTGCCAGCAGCTTAAAAAGGAACACTGAAGCTTTCTTT.

The rearrangement uses TRBV10-3 and TRBJ1-4; tentative D call: TRBD1 (5 bases). The CDR3 extends over 15 amino acids. From germline, CDR1 is ENHRY and CDR2 SYGVKD. The V end was cut by 0 bases, the J end by 8 bases, with 13 bases between. The CDR3 loop reads CAISESWGVEEKLFF. CDR3 nucleotides: TGTGCCATCAGTGAGTCGTGGGGGGTTGAAGAAAAACTGTTTTTT.

This chain connects TRBV5-8 to TRBJ1-1, with D maybe TRBD1 (6 bases). The germline CDR1 and CDR2 sequences are SGHTS and YDEGEE. Trimming shortened V by 4 bases and J by 1 base, and 17 bases separated the two germline ends. This CDR3 comprises 16 residues. The CDR3 DNA reads as TGTGCCAGCAGCACAGGACAGATCCCCGGGAACACTGAAGCTTTCTTT. It translates to CASSTGQIPGNTEAFF. The full variable domain, completed using reference TRBV5-8 and TRBJ1-1, is EAGVTQSPTHLIKTRGQQATLRCSPISGHTSVYWYQQALGLGLQFLLWYDEGEERNRGNFPPRFSGRQFPNYSSELNVNALELEDSALYLCASSTGQIPGNTEAFFGQGTRLTVV.

This chain uses TRBV27 with TRBJ1-1; D is perhaps TRBD1 (5 bases). Trimming cost V 3 bases and J 4 bases, with 12 bases left between them. CDR3 size: 14 residues. CDR1 MNHEY and CDR2 SMNVEV come from the germline V gene (reference sequence). CDR3 sequence reads: CASSFEGRGTEAFF. As DNA, the CDR3 is TGTGCCAGCAGTTTTGAGGGGCGGGGCACTGAAGCTTTCTTT.

The gene calls are TRBV5-1 and TRBJ1-4, with D maybe TRBD1 (6 bases). The germline V gene encodes CDR1 SGHRS and CDR2 YFSETQ. Trimming took 4 bases from V and 3 from J, leaving 13 bases between them. The CDR3 has 15 residues. The CDR3 reads CASSETGGPNEKLFF. DNA for the CDR3: TGCGCCAGCAGCGAGACCGGGGGGCCTAATGAAAAACTGTTTTTT.

This chain connects TRBV7-2 to TRBJ1-6; D call uncertain. V was clipped by 1 base and J by 3 bases, with 4 bases between them. This CDR3 spans 14 amino acids. CDR1 is SGHTA and CDR2 is FQGNSA in the germline V gene. The CDR3 loop is CASSLGVYNSPLHF. In nucleotides, the CDR3 is TGTGCCAGCAGCTTAGGCGTCTATAATTCACCCCTCCACTTT.